This TCR beta chain stems from a study of T-cell memory formation after mild COVID-19. Study observations and caveats: Cross-reactive memory seemingly joined, as some responding clones were found in pre-infection memory. Contracting CD4+ clones were located mainly in CM and EM, and CD8+ clones in EMRA. A second wave expanding day 15 to 37 was CD4+-biased; contracting clones were balanced.

This clonotype was counted between two and nine times. Its target is unknown. Germline CDR1 and CDR2: SGHTA and FQGTGA. After removal of 5 bases from V and 2 bases from J, the junction contained 6 bases not matched to a gene. CDR3 length equals 15 residues. TCRdb processed the 5' RACE reads anew with MiXCR; each CDR3 protein has one entry. The sample consists of hundreds of thousands of distinct CDR3 sequences, over 20% of them appearing once. This clonotype originated in an adult woman who had mild COVID-19 (a few samples of this study predate the infection). Cell type and time point are not known. The sample comprised PBMCs or a T cell subset sorted from them (not recorded which). The chain employs TRBV7-3 and TRBJ2-3; 8 positions agree with TRBD1. In DNA form, the CDR3 reads TGTGCCAGCAGCCCCCGGGACAGGTACACAGATACGCAGTATTTT. It yields the protein CASSPRDRYTDTQYF. The full variable domain, rest sourced from reference TRBV7-3 and TRBJ2-3, is GAGVSQTPSNKVTEKGKYVELRCDPISGHTALYWYRQSLGQGPEFLIYFQGTGAADDSGLPNDRFFAVRPEGSVSTLKIQRTERGDSAVYLCASSPRDRYTDTQYFGPGTRLTVL.